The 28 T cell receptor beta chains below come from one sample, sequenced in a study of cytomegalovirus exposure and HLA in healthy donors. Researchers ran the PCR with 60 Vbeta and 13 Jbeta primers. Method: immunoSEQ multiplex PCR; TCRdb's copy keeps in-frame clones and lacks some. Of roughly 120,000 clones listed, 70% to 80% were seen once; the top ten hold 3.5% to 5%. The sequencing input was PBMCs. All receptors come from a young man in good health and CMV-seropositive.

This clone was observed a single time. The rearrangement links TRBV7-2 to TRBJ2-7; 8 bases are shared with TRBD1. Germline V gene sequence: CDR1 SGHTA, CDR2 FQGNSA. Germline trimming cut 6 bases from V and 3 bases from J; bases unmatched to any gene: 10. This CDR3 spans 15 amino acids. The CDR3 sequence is CASRITGQGGYEQYF. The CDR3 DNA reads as TGTGCCAGCAGGATAACCGGACAGGGCGGCTACGAGCAGTACTTC.

The CDR3 bases are TGTGCCAGCAGTCACGTGCTGGGGGGGGGTCAGCCCCAGCATTTT. Its protein product is CASSHVLGGGQPQHF. This chain uses TRBV7-2 with TRBJ1-5, with D perhaps TRBD1 (5 bases). There are 15 residues in the CDR3. V lost 6 bases and J 6 bases, leaving 18 bases between the germline ends. Germline CDR1 is SGHTA and CDR2 is FQGNSA.

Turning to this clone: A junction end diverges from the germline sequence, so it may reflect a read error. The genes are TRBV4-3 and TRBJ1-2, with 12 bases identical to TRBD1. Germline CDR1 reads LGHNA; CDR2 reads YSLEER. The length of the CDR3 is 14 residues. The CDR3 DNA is TGCGCCAGCAGCCGGGGACAGGGGGCCTTTGGCCACACCTTC. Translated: CASSRGQGAFGHTF.

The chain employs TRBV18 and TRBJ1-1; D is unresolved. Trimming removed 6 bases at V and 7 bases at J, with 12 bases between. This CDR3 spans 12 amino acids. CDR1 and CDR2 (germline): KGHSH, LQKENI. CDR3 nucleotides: TGTGCCAGCTCTCCGAGGAACCTTGAAGCTTTCTTT. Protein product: CASSPRNLEAFF. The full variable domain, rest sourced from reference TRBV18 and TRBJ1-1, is NAGVMQNPRHLVRRRGQEARLRCSPMKGHSHVYWYRQLPEEGLKFMVYLQKENIIDESGMPKERFSAEFPKEGPSILRIQQVVRGDSAAYFCASSPRNLEAFFGQGTRLTVV.

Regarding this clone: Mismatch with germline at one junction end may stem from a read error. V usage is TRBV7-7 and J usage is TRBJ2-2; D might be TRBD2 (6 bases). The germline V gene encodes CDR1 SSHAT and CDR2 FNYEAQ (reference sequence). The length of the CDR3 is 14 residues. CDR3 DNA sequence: TGTGCTAGCAGCCTACTAGCCTTCGGCGGGGAGCTGTTTTTT. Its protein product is CASSLLAFGGELFF.

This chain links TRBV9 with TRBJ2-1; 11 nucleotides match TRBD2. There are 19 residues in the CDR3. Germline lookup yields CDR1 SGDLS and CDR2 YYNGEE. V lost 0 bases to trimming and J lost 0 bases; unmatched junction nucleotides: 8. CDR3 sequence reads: CASSVGPSGGYHSYNEQFF. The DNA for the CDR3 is TGTGCCAGCAGCGTAGGTCCTAGCGGGGGGTATCACTCCTACAATGAGCAGTTCTTC.

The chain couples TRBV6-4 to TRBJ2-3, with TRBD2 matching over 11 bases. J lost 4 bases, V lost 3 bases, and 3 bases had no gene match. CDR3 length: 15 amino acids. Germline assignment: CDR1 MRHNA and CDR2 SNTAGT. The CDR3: CASSEASGGSDTQYF. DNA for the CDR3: TGTGCCAGCAGTGAGGCTAGCGGGGGGTCAGATACGCAGTATTTT.

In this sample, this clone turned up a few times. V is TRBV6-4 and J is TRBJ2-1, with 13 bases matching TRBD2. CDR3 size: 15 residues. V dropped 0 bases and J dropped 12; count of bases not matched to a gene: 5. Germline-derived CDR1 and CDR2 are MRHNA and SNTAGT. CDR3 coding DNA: TGTGCCAGCAGTGACTCAACTAGCGGGGGGGCCGGGCAGTTCTTC. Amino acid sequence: CASSDSTSGGAGQFF.

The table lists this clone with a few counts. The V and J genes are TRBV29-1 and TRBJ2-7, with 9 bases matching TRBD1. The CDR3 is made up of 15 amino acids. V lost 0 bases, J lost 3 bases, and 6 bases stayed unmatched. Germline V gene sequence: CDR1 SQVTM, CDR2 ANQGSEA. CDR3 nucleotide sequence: TGCAGCGTTGAAGAACCGGGACAGGGCCTCTACGAGCAGTACTTC. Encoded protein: CSVEEPGQGLYEQYF.

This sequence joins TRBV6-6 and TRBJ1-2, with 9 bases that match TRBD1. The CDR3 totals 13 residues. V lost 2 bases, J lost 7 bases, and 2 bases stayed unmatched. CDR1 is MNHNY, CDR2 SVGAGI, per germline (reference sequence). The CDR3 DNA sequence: TGTGCCAGCAGTTACACAGGGGGCTCTGGCTACACCTTC. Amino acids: CASSYTGGSGYTF.

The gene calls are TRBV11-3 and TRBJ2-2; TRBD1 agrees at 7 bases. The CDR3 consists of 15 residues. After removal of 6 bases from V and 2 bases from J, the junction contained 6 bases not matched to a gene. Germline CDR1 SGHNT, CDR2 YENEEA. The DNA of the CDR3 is TGTGCCAGCAGAAAAGGGGGCGATAACACCGGGGAGCTGTTTTTT. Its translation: CASRKGGDNTGELFF.

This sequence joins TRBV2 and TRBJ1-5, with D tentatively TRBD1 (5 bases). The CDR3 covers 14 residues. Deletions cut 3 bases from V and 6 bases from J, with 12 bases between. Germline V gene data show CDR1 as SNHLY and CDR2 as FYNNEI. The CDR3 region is CASSDDRNPQPQHF. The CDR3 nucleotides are TGTGCCAGCAGTGATGACAGAAACCCTCAGCCCCAGCATTTT.

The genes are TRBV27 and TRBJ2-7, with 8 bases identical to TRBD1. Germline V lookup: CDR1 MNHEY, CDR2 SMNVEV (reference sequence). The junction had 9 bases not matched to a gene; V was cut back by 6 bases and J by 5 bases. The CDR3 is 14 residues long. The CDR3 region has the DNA TGTGCCAGCAGGACAGGGGATCGGCTAAACGAGCAGTACTTC. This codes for CASRTGDRLNEQYF.

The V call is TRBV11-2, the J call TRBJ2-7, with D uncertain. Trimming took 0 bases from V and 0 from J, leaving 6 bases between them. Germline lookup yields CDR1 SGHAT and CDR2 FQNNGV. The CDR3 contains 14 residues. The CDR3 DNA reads TGTGCCAGCAGCTTAGACCAGTTCTCCTACGAGCAGTACTTC. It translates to CASSLDQFSYEQYF.

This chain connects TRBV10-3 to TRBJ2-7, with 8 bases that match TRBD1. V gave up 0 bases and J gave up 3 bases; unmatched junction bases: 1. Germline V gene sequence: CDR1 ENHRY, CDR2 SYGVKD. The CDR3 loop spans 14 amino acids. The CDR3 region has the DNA TGTGCCATCAGTGAGTCGGGACAGGACTACGAGCAGTACTTC. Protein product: CAISESGQDYEQYF.

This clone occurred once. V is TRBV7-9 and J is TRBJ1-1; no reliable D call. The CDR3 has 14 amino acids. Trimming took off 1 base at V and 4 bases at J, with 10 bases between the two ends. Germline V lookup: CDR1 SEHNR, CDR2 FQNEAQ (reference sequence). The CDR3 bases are TGTGCCAGCAGCTTAGTGACTGATTCCACTGAAGCTTTCTTT. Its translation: CASSLVTDSTEAFF. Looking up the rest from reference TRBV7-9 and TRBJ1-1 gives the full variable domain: DTGVSQNPRHKITKRGQNVTFRCDPISEHNRLYWYRQTLGQGPEFLTYFQNEAQLEKSRLLSDRFSAERPKGSFSTLEIQRTEQGDSAMYLCASSLVTDSTEAFFGQGTRLTVV.

The CDR3 loop is CASSPLAGGPGEQYF. The CDR3 DNA reads as TGTGCCAGCTCACCTCTAGCGGGAGGGCCAGGCGAGCAGTACTTC. This chain links TRBV18 with TRBJ2-7; 12 bases fit TRBD2. CDR3 length: 15 amino acids. Losses at the gene ends were 3 bases for V and 6 bases for J; bases not matched to a gene: 6. Germline V CDR1 and CDR2: KGHSH, LQKENI.

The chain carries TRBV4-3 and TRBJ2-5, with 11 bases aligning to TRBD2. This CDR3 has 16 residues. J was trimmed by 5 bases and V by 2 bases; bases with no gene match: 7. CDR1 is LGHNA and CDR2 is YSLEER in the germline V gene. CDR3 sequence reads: CASSQRLAGLWETQYF. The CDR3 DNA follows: TGCGCCAGCAGCCAACGACTAGCGGGACTCTGGGAGACCCAGTACTTC.

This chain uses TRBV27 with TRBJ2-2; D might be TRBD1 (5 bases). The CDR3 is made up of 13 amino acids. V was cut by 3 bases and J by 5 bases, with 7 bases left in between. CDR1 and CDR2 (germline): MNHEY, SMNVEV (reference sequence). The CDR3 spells CASSFKGTGELFF. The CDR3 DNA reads TGTGCCAGCAGTTTTAAGGGGACCGGGGAGCTGTTTTTT.

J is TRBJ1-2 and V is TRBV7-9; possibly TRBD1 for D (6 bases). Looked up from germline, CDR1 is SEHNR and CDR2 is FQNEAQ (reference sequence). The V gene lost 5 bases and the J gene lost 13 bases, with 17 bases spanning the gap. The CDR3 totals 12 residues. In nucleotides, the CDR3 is TGTGCCAGCAGCCACGGGGGGCGTCGCGGCACCTTC. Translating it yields CASSHGGRRGTF.

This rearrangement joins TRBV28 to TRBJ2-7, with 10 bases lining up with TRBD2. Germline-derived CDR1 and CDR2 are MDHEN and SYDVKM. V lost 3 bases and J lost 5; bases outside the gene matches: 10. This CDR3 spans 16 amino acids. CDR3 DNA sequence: TGTGCCAGCAGTTTTGGACCGTCTAGCGGGAGCCACGAGCAGTACTTC. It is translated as CASSFGPSSGSHEQYF.

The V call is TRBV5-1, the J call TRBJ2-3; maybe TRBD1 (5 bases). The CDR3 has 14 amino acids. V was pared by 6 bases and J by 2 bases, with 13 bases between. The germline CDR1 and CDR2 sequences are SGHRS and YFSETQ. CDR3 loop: CASKRQSFTDTQYF. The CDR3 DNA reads TGCGCCAGCAAGAGACAGAGTTTCACAGATACGCAGTATTTT.

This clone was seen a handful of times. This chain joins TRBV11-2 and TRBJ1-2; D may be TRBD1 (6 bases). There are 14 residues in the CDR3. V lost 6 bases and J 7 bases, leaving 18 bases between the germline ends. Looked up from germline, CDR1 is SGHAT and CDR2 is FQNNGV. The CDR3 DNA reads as TGTGCCAGCAGACGGACAGCCCGTCGCGGTGGCTACACCTTC. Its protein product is CASRRTARRGGYTF. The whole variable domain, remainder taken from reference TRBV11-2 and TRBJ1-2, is EAGVAQSPRYKIIEKRQSVAFWCNPISGHATLYWYQQILGQGPKLLIQFQNNGVVDDSQLPKDRFSAERLKGVDSTLKIQPAKLEDSAVYLCASRRTARRGGYTFGSGTRLTVV.

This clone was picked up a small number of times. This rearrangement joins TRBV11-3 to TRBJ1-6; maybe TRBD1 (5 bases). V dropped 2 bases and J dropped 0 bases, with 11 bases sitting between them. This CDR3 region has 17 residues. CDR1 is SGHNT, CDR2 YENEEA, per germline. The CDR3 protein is CASSLRGRGSYNSPLHF. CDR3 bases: TGTGCCAGCAGCTTAAGGGGAAGGGGCTCCTATAATTCACCCCTCCACTTT.

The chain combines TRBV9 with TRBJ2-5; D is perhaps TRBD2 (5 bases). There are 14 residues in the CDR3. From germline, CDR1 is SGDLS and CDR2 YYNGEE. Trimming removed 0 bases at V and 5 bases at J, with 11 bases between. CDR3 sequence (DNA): TGTGCCAGCAGCGTAGGAGGGCTAAGGGAGACCCAGTACTTC. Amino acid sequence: CASSVGGLRETQYF.

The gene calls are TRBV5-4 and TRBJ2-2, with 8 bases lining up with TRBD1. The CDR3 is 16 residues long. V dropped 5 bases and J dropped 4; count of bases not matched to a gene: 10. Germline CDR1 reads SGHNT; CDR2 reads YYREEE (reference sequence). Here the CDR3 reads CASSKLQGAGTGELFF. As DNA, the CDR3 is TGTGCCAGCAGTAAACTCCAGGGGGCAGGCACCGGGGAGCTGTTTTTT.

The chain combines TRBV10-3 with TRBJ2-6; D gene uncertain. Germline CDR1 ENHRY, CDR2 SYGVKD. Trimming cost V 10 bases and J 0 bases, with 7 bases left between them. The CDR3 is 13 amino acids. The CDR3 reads CATPSSGANVLTF. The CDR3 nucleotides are TGTGCCACCCCTTCCTCTGGGGCCAACGTCCTGACTTTC.

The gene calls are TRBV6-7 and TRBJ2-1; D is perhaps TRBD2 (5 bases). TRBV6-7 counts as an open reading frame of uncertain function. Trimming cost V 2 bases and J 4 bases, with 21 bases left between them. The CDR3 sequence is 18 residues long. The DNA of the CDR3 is TGTGCCAGCAGTTACCCGAGATGGACTCCGGGTAGTTACAATGAGCAGTTCTTC. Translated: CASSYPRWTPGSYNEQFF.